The clone carrying this T cell receptor (beta chain) was detected many times. Specified time point: persistent/refractory GD, antithyroid drugs over 5 years with positive TRAb. Researchers made the TCR library from RNA that was extracted from PBMCs. The entry originates in a study of regulatory T cells in long-lasting Graves disease. Assembly of TCR beta libraries relied on iRepertoire HTBI primers together with Arm-PCR of CDR3 regions. TCRdb analysed the multiplex PCR reads with MiXCR anew, one entry per CDR3 protein. The profile shows 350,000 to 500,000 distinct CDR3 sequences, 21% of them singletons. The specimen was peripheral blood mononuclear cells (PBMCs), collected when the disease was refractory, from a patient treated with antithyroid drugs. The receptor was derived from a female donor with Graves disease.

The CDR3 coding sequence is TGTGCCAGCAGTTTGTTTCTAAGTTTGGGCTCTAATCGAGGGGAGCTGTTTTTT. Protein product: CASSLFLSLGSNRGELFF. V and J are TRBV12-3 or TRBV12-4 and TRBJ2-2, with no clear D. Trimming removed 3 bases from V and 8 bases from J, with 25 bases in between. The CDR3 is made up of 18 amino acids.